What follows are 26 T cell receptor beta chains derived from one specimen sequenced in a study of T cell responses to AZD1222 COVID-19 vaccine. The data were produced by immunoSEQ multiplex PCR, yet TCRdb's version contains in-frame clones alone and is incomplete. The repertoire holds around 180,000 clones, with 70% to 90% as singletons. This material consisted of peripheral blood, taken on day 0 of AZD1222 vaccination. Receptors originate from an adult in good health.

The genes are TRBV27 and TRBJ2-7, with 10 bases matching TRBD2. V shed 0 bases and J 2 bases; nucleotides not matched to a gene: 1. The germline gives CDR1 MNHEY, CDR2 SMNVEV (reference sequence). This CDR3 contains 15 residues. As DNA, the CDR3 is TGTGCCAGCAGTTTATCCGGACTAGCGGCCTACGAGCAGTACTTC. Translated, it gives CASSLSGLAAYEQYF.

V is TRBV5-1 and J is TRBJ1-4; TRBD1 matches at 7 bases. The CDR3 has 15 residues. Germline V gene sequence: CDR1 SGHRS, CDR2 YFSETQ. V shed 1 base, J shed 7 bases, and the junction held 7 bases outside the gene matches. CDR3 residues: CASSLLGTAGEKLFF. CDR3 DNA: TGCGCCAGCAGCTTGCTCGGGACAGCGGGTGAAAAACTGTTTTTT.

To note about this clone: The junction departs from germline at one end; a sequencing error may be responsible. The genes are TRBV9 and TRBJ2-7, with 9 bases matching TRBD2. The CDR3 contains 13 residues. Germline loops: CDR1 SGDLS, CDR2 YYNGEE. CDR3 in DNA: TGTGCCAGCAGCCAAGGGGAGGGACTAGCTACGCACTTC. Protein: CASSQGEGLATHF.

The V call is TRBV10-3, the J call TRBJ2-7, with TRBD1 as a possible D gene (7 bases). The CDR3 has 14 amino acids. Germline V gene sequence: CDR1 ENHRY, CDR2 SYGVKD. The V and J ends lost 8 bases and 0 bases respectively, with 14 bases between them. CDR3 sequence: CAIAGTAGSYEQYF. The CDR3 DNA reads TGTGCCATCGCCGGGACAGCGGGCTCCTACGAGCAGTACTTC.

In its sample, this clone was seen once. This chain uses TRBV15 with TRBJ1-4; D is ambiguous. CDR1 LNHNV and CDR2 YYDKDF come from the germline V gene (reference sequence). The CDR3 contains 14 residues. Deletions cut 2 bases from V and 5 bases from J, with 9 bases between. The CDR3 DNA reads TGTGCCACCAGCAGACAAATAGCAAATGAAAAACTGTTTTTT. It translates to CATSRQIANEKLFF.

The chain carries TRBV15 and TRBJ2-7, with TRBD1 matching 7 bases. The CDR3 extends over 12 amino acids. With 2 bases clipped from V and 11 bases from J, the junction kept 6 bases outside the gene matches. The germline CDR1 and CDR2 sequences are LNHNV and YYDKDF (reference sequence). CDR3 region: CATSRITGEEYF. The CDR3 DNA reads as TGTGCCACCAGCAGAATTACAGGGGAAGAGTACTTC.

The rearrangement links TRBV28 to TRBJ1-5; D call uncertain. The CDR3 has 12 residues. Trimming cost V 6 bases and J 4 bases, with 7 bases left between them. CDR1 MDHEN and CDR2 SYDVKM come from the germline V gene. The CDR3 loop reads CASSQGNQPQHF. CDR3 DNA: TGTGCCAGCAGCCAAGGGAATCAGCCCCAGCATTTT.

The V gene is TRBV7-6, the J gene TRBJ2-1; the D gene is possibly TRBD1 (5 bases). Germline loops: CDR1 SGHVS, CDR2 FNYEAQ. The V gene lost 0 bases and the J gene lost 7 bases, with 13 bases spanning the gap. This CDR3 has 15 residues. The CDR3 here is CASSLAGAKGNEQFF. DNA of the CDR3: TGTGCCAGCAGCTTAGCTGGGGCGAAGGGGAATGAGCAGTTCTTC. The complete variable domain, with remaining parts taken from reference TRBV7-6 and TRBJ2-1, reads GAGVSQSPRYKVTKRGQDVALRCDPISGHVSLYWYRQALGQGPEFLTYFNYEAQQDKSGLPNDRFSAERPEGSISTLTIQRTEQRDSAMYRCASSLAGAKGNEQFFGPGTRLTVL.

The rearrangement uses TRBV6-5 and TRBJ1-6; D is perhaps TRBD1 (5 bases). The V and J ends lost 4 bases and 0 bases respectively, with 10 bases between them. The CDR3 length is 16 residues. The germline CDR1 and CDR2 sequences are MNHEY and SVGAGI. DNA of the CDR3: TGTGCCAGCAGTTCGGGGGGGAGCTCCTATAATTCACCCCTCCACTTT. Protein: CASSSGGSSYNSPLHF.

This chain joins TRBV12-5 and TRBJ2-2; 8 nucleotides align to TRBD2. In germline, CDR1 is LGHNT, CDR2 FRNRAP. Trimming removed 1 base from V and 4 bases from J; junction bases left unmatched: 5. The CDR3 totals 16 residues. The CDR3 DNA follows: TGTGCTAGTGGTTTGGATAGCGGGGAGAGCACCGGGGAGCTGTTTTTT. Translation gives CASGLDSGESTGELFF. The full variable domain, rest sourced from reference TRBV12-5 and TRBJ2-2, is DARVTQTPRHKVTEMGQEVTMRCQPILGHNTVFWYRQTMMQGLELLAYFRNRAPLDDSGMPKDRFSAEMPDATLATLKIQPSEPRDSAVYFCASGLDSGESTGELFFGEGSRLTVL.

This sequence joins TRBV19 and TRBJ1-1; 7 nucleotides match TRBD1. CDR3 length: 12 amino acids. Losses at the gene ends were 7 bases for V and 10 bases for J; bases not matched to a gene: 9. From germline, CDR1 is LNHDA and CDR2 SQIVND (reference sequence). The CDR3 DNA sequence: TGTGCCAGTATCCCCAGACAGGGTAGAGCTTTCTTT. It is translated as CASIPRQGRAFF.

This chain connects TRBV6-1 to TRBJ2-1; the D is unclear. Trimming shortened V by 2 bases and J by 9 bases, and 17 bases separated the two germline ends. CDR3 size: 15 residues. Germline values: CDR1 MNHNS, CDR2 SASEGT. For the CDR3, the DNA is TGTGCCAGCAGTGAAACGGAGCCCCCTTCGAGTGAGCAGTTCTTC. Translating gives CASSETEPPSSEQFF.

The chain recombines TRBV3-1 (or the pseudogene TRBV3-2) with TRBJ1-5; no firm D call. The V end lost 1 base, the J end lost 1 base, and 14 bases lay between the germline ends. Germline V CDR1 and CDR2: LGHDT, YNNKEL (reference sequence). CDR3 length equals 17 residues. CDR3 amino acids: CASSQGFGGASNQPQHF. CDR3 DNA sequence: TGTGCCAGCAGCCAAGGATTTGGAGGCGCCAGCAATCAGCCCCAGCATTTT.

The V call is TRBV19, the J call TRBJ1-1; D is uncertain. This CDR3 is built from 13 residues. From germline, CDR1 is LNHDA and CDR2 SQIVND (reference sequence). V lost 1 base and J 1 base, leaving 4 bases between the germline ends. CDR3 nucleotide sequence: TGTGCCAGTAGTATAGGACCGAACACTGAAGCTTTCTTT. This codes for CASSIGPNTEAFF.

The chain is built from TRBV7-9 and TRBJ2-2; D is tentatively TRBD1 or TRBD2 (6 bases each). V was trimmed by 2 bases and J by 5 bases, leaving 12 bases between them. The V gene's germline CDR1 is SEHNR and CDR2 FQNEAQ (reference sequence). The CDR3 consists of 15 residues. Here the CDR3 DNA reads TGTGCCAGCAGCTTAAACAGGGCGGGAACCGGGGAGCTGTTTTTT. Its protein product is CASSLNRAGTGELFF.

The CDR3 bases are TGTGCCAGCAGGGCCGGGACAGTCAATCAGCCCCAGCATTTT. It codes for CASRAGTVNQPQHF. The chain has TRBV28 and TRBJ1-5, with TRBD1 matching 7 bases. The junction had 5 bases not matched to a gene; V was cut back by 6 bases and J by 3 bases. Germline-derived CDR1 and CDR2 are MDHEN and SYDVKM. The CDR3 consists of 14 residues.

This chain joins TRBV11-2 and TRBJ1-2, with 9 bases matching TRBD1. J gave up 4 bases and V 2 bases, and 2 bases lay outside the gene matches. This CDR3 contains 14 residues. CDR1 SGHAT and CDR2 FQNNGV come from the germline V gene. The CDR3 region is CASSLTGGGYGYTF. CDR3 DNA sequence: TGTGCCAGCAGCTTAACAGGGGGCGGCTATGGCTACACCTTC.

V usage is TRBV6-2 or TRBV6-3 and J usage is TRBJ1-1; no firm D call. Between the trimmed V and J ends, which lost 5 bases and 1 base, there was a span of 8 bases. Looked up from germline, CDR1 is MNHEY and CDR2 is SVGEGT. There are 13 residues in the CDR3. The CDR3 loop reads CASSPYKNTEAFF. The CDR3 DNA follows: TGTGCCAGCAGTCCCTACAAGAACACTGAAGCTTTCTTT.

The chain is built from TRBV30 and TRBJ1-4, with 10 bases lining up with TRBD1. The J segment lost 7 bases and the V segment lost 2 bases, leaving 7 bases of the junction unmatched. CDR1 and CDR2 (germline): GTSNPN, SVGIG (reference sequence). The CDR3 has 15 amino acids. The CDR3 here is CAWSLAGQGGEKLFF. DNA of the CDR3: TGTGCCTGGAGTCTCGCCGGACAGGGGGGTGAAAAACTGTTTTTT.

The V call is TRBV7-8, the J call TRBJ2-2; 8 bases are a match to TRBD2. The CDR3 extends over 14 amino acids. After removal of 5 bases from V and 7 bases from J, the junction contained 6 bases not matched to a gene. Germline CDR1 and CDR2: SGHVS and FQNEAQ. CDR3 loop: CASSPGTRGGELFF. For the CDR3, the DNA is TGTGCCAGCAGCCCCGGGACTAGGGGCGGGGAGCTGTTTTTT.

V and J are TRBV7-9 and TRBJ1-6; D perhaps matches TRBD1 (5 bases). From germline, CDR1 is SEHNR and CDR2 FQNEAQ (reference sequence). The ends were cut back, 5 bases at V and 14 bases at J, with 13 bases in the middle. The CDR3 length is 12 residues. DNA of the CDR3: TGTGCCAGCAGCCCCGGGGGACCTGCCCTCCACTTT. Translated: CASSPGGPALHF.

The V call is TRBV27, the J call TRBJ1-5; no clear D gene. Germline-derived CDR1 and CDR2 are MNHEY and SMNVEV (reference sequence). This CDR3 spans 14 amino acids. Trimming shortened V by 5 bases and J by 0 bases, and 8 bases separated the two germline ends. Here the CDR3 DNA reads TGTGCCAGCAGTCCGTTAAGTAGCAATCAGCCCCAGCATTTT. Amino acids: CASSPLSSNQPQHF.

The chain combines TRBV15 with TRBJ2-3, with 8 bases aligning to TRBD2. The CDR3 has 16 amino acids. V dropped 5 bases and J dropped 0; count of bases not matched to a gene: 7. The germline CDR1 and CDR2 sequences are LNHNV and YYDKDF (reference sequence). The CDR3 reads CATSDLAGPSTDTQYF. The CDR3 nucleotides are TGTGCCACCAGCGATTTAGCGGGGCCCAGCACAGATACGCAGTATTTT. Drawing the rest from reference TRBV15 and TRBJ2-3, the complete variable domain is DAMVIQNPRYQVTQFGKPVTLSCSQTLNHNVMYWYQQKSSQAPKLLFHYYDKDFNNEADTPDNFQSRRPNTSFCFLDIRSPGLGDTAMYLCATSDLAGPSTDTQYFGPGTRLTVL.

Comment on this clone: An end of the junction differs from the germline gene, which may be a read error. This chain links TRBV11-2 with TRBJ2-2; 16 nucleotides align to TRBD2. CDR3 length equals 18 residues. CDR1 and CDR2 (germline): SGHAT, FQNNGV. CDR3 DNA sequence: TGTGCCAGCGGCTTAGGGACTAGCGGGAGGGGCGACACCGGGGAGCTGTTTTTT. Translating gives CASGLGTSGRGDTGELFF.

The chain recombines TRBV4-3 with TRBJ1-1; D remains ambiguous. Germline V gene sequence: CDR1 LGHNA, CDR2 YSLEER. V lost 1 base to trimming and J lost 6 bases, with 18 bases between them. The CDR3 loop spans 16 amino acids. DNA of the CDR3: TGCGCCAGCAGCCAAGCCCAGACGCTCGTGACGGCTGAAGCTTTCTTT. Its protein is CASSQAQTLVTAEAFF.

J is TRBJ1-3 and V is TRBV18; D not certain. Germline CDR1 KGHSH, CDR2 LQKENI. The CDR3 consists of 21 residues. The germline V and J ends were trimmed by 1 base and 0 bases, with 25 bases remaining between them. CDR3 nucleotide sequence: TGTGCCAGCTCACCACTTACGATGAACAGAGCCACCAAAAGCTCTGGAAACACCATATATTTT. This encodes CASSPLTMNRATKSSGNTIYF.